The 15 T cell receptor beta chains in this list originate from one sample, sequenced in a study of technical replicates of blood from a handful of donors. Clones were read by immunoSEQ multiplex PCR, and TCRdb kept only the in-frame ones, dropping some. The repertoire holds 45,000 to 55,000 clones, with less than 95% as singletons. The material sequenced was T cells isolated from PBMCs. All receptors come from a human donor in good health.

The CDR3 DNA sequence: TGTGCCAGCAGCGTAAGTAGCAGCGTCACAGATACGCAGTATTTT. It yields the protein CASSVSSSVTDTQYF. The chain is built from TRBV9 and TRBJ2-3; D gene uncertain. The CDR3 extends over 15 amino acids. The V end lost 1 base, the J end lost 2 bases, and 11 bases lay between the germline ends. CDR1 is SGDLS and CDR2 is YYNGEE in the germline V gene. Drawing the rest from reference TRBV9 and TRBJ2-3, the complete variable domain is DSGVTQTPKHLITATGQRVTLRCSPRSGDLSVYWYQQSLDQGLQFLIQYYNGEERAKGNILERFSAQQFPDLHSELNLSSLELGDSALYFCASSVSSSVTDTQYFGPGTRLTVL.

This chain joins TRBV6-6 and TRBJ1-4; 8 bases line up with TRBD1. The CDR3 runs 16 residues. The germline V gene has CDR1 MNHNY and CDR2 SVGAGI (reference sequence). V was clipped by 6 bases and J by 0 bases; unmatched bases: 6. The CDR3 DNA is TGTGCCAGCAGCCGACCGACAGGGGCAACTAATGAAAAACTGTTTTTT. This encodes CASSRPTGATNEKLFF.

This clone showed up just a few times. The rearrangement joins TRBV7-9 to TRBJ1-5, with 10 bases matching TRBD1. CDR3 length: 12 amino acids. Unmatched junction bases numbered 4, after V lost 3 bases and J lost 14 bases. Germline loops: CDR1 SEHNR, CDR2 FQNEAQ (reference sequence). The CDR3 is CASSFETGGKHF. The DNA of the CDR3 is TGTGCCAGCAGCTTCGAGACAGGGGGCAAGCATTTT. Full variable domain (outside the CDR3, taken from reference TRBV7-9 and TRBJ1-5): DTGVSQNPRHKITKRGQNVTFRCDPISEHNRLYWYRQTLGQGPEFLTYFQNEAQLEKSRLLSDRFSAERPKGSFSTLEIQRTEQGDSAMYLCASSFETGGKHFGDGTRLSIL.

The chain is built from TRBV7-6 and TRBJ2-2; 8 bases fit TRBD2. The CDR3 is made up of 19 amino acids. In germline, CDR1 is SGHVS, CDR2 FNYEAQ. V dropped 4 bases and J dropped 4; count of bases not matched to a gene: 17. The CDR3 protein is CASSSRGGGSRLSTGELFF. DNA for the CDR3: TGTGCCAGCAGCTCCCGGGGGGGCGGTAGTCGGCTGAGCACCGGGGAGCTGTTTTTT.

The chain couples TRBV7-9 to TRBJ2-1; TRBD1 matches at 9 bases. Unmatched junction bases numbered 12, after V lost 4 bases and J lost 8 bases. Per germline, CDR1 SEHNR and CDR2 FQNEAQ (reference sequence). The CDR3 contains 16 residues. In DNA, the CDR3 is TGTGCCAGCAGCTCCATCGGGACAGGGACACACGATGAGCAGTTCTTC. It translates to CASSSIGTGTHDEQFF.

The rearrangement joins TRBV6-5 to TRBJ2-1; 11 nucleotides match TRBD2. The CDR3 spans 14 residues. Germline V gene lookup returns CDR1 MNHEY and CDR2 SVGAGI. V shed 6 bases and J 8 bases; nucleotides not matched to a gene: 6. CDR3 loop: CASSSSGGRHEQFF. In nucleotides, the CDR3 is TGTGCCAGCAGCTCTAGCGGGGGGCGGCATGAGCAGTTCTTC.

The V call is TRBV5-6, the J call TRBJ2-1, with 11 bases lining up with TRBD1. From germline, CDR1 is SGHDT and CDR2 YYEEEE. The J segment lost 4 bases and the V segment lost 3 bases, leaving 15 bases of the junction unmatched. CDR3 length: 19 residues. CDR3 nucleotide sequence: TGTGCCAGCAGCTCGGACAGGGGGCCCGATCTGGGTCTTTACAATGAGCAGTTCTTC. Its translation: CASSSDRGPDLGLYNEQFF.

V usage is TRBV7-9 and J usage is TRBJ2-5; tentatively, D is TRBD1 (5 bases). V gave up 4 bases and J gave up 2 bases, with 11 bases separating them. This CDR3 is 14 amino acids long. Germline V gene sequence: CDR1 SEHNR, CDR2 FQNEAQ (reference sequence). Here the CDR3 reads CASSSRRVQETQYF. The DNA of the CDR3 is TGTGCCAGCAGCTCCCGCAGGGTTCAAGAGACCCAGTACTTC.

J is TRBJ2-1 and V is TRBV5-6; no clear D. The germline V gene has CDR1 SGHDT and CDR2 YYEEEE. CDR3 length equals 15 residues. V was clipped by 4 bases and J by 6 bases, with 17 bases between them. The CDR3, as DNA: TGTGCCAGCAGCCCGACGGGTTTAGGTGGCAATGAGCAGTTCTTC. Translated, it gives CASSPTGLGGNEQFF.

The chain joins TRBV9 to TRBJ2-7; D may be TRBD2 (5 bases). Germline lookup yields CDR1 SGDLS and CDR2 YYNGEE. Between the trimmed V and J ends, which lost 0 bases and 7 bases, there was a span of 20 bases. The CDR3 loop spans 16 amino acids. CDR3 nucleotides: TGTGCCAGCAGCGTAGCGGGATACACAGTTCCGGGGGAGCAGTACTTC. Translation gives CASSVAGYTVPGEQYF.

V is TRBV18 and J is TRBJ2-7; 7 nucleotides align to TRBD2. Per the germline V gene, CDR1 is KGHSH and CDR2 is LQKENI. The length of the CDR3 is 15 residues. Trimming cost V 2 bases and J 1 base; bases outside gene matches: 5. The CDR3 loop reads CASSPAGRYSYEQYF. As DNA, the CDR3 is TGTGCCAGCTCACCAGCCGGGAGGTATTCCTACGAGCAGTACTTC. Complete variable domain (other parts from reference TRBV18 and TRBJ2-7): NAGVMQNPRHLVRRRGQEARLRCSPMKGHSHVYWYRQLPEEGLKFMVYLQKENIIDESGMPKERFSAEFPKEGPSILRIQQVVRGDSAAYFCASSPAGRYSYEQYFGPGTRLTVT.

The CDR3 spells CASSVGQGVETQYF. The CDR3 DNA reads TGTGCCAGCAGCGTAGGACAGGGGGTCGAGACCCAGTACTTC. J is TRBJ2-5 and V is TRBV9; 9 bases match TRBD1. The CDR3 sequence is 14 residues long. CDR1 is SGDLS and CDR2 is YYNGEE in the germline V gene. J was trimmed by 5 bases and V by 0 bases; bases with no gene match: 2.

This rearrangement joins TRBV12-5 to TRBJ2-2, with D tentatively TRBD2 (6 bases). The CDR3 is 17 residues long. The germline V and J ends were trimmed by 0 bases and 2 bases, with 13 bases remaining between them. Germline V gene sequence: CDR1 LGHNT, CDR2 FRNRAP. The chain's CDR3 is CASGLVLSGLNTGELFF. CDR3 coding DNA: TGTGCTAGTGGTTTGGTACTCTCAGGACTAAACACCGGGGAGCTGTTTTTT. Variable domain in full (rest from reference TRBV12-5 and TRBJ2-2): DARVTQTPRHKVTEMGQEVTMRCQPILGHNTVFWYRQTMMQGLELLAYFRNRAPLDDSGMPKDRFSAEMPDATLATLKIQPSEPRDSAVYFCASGLVLSGLNTGELFFGEGSRLTVL.

This chain joins TRBV6-5 and TRBJ2-2; TRBD2 matches 7 bases. Germline V lookup: CDR1 MNHEY, CDR2 SVGAGI. The CDR3 extends over 15 amino acids. V lost 10 bases and J lost 6; bases outside the gene matches: 14. The CDR3 protein is CATLPPGRAPGELFF. CDR3 nucleotide sequence: TGTGCCACCCTTCCACCGGGGAGGGCCCCCGGGGAGCTGTTTTTT.

The chain couples TRBV13 to TRBJ2-4, with TRBD2 matching over 11 bases. This CDR3 region has 14 residues. Germline V gene lookup returns CDR1 PRHDT and CDR2 FYEKMQ (reference sequence). Germline trimming cut 9 bases from V and 0 bases from J; bases unmatched to any gene: 1. The CDR3 DNA follows: TGTGCCAGTCTAGCGGGAGGAGCCAAAAACATTCAGTACTTC. It codes for CASLAGGAKNIQYF.